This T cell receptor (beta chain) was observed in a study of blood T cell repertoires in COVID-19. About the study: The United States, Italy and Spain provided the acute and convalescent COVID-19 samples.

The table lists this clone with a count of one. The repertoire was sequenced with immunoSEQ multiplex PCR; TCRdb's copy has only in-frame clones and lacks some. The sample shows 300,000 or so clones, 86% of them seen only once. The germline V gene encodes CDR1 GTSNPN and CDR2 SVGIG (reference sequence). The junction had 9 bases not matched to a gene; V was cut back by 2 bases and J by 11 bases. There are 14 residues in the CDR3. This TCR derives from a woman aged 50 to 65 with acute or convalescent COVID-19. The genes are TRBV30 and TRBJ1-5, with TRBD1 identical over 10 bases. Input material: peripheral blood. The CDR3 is CAWSRDRGSRAQHF. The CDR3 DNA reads TGTGCCTGGAGTAGGGACAGGGGAAGTCGAGCCCAGCATTTT.